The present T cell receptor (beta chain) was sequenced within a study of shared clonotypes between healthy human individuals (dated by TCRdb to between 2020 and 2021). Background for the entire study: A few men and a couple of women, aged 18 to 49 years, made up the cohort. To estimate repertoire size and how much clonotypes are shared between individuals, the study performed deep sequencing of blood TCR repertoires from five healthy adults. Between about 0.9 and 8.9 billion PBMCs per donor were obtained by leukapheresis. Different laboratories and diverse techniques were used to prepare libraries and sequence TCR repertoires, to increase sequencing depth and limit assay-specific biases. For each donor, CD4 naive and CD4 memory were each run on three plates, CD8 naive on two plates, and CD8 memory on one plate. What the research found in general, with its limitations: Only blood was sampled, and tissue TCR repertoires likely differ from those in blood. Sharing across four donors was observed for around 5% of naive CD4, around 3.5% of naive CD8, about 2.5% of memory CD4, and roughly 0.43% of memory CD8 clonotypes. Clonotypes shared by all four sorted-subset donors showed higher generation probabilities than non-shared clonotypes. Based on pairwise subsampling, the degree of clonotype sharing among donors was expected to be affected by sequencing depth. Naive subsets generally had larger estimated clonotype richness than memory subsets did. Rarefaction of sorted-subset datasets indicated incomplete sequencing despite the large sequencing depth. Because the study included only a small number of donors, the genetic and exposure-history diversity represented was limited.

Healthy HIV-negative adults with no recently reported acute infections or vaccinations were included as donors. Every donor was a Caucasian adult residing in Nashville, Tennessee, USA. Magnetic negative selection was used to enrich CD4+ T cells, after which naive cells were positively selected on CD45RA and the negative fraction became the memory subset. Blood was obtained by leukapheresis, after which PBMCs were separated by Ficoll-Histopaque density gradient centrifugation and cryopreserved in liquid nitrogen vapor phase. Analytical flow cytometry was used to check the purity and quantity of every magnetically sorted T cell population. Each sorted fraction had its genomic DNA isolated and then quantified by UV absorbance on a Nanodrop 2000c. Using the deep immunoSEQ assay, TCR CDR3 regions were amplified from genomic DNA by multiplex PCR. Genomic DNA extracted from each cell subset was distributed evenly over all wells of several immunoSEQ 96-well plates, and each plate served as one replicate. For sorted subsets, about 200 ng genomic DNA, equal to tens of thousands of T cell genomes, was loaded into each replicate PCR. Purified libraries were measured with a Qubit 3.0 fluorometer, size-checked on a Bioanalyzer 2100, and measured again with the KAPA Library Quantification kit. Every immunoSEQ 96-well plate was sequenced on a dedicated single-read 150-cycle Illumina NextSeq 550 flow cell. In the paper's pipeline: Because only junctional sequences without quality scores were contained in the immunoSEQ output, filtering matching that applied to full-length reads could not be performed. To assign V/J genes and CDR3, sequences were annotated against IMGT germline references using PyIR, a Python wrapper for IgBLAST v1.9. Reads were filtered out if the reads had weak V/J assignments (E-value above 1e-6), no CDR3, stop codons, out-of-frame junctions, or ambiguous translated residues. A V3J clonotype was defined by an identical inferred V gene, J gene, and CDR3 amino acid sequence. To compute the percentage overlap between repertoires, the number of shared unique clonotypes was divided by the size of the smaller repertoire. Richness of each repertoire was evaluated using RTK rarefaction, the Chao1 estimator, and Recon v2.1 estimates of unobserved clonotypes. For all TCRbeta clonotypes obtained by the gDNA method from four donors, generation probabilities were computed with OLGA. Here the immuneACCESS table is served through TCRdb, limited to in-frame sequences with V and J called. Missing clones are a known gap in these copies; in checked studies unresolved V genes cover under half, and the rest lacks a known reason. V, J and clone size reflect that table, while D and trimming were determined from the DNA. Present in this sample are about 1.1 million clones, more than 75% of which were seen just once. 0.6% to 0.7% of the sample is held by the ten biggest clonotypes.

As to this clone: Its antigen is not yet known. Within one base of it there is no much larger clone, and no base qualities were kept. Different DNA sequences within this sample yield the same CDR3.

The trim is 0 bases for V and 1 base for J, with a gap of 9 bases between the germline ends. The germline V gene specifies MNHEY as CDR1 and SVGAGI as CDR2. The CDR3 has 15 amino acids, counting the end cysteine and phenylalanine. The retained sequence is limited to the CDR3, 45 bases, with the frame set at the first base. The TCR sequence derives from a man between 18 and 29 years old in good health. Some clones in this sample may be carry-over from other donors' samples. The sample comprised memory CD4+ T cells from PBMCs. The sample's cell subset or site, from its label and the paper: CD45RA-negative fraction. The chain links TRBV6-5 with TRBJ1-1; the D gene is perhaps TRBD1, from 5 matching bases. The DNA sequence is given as TGTGCCAGCAGTTACTCTTCGGGGGGGAACACTGAAGCTTTCTTT. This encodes CASSYSSGGNTEAFF.